Presented here are 9 T cell receptor beta chains from one specimen sequenced in a study of breast tumors, draining lymph nodes, adjacent tissues. TCRdb reanalysed the multiplex PCR reads using MiXCR and keeps one entry per CDR3 protein. The table lists 200,000 to 300,000 distinct CDR3 sequences, around 30% of them singletons, with around 1.1% in the top ten. Samples came from axillary lymph nodes draining the breast cancer. The sequenced material came from axillary lymph node tissue. The receptors originated from a female donor with breast cancer. Some clones in this sample may be carry-over from other donors' samples.

The chain carries TRBV7-2 and TRBJ2-5, with TRBD1 as a possible D gene (6 bases). Per germline, CDR1 SGHTA and CDR2 FQGNSA. The length of the CDR3 is 14 residues. V gave up 5 bases and J gave up 5 bases, with 15 bases separating them. The CDR3 DNA reads as TGTGCCAGCAGCACCTACAGGGCTTGGGAGACCCAGTACTTC. Translation: CASSTYRAWETQYF.

This clonotype came up many times. The chain links TRBV6-4 to TRBJ1-5; possible D gene TRBD1, 5 bases. The CDR3 length is 13 residues. Between the trimmed V and J ends, which lost 4 bases and 7 bases, there was a span of 11 bases. The germline CDR1 and CDR2 sequences are MRHNA and SNTAGT. The CDR3 nucleotides read TGTGCCAGCAGTGCCAGGGCGGGGCAGCCCCAGCATTTT. Translating it yields CASSARAGQPQHF.

This clonotype was counted a single time. This could be a read error, since a much larger clone is one nucleotide away. The rearrangement links TRBV5-6 to TRBJ2-3, with D tentatively TRBD2 (5 bases). The V end was cut by 1 base, the J end by 1 base, with 10 bases between. Germline V CDR1 and CDR2: SGHDT, YYEEEE. The CDR3 covers 15 residues. The CDR3 DNA reads TGTGCCAGCAGCTTGTTGGACTTTGGCACAGATACGCAGTATTTT. It translates to CASSLLDFGTDTQYF.

Concerning this clonotype itself: This may come from a read error, since a much larger clone is one base off. The chain combines TRBV4-2 with TRBJ2-2; 9 bases agree with TRBD1. CDR1 is LGHNA, CDR2 YNFKEQ, per germline. This CDR3 has 15 residues. The CDR3 region is CASSGMGQGTEELFF. The CDR3 DNA is TGTGCCAGCAGCGGGATGGGACAGGGCACCGAGGAGCTGTTTTTT.

A word on this clonotype: This may stem from a read error, because a much larger clone lies one nucleotide away. Because the CDR3's place on the DNA is in doubt, the DNA is left out and the CDR3 is given as listed by TCRdb. The J gene is TRBJ2-5, the V gene TRBV7-9; the D segment call TRBD2 is taken from the table without a DNA check. The CDR3 is 18 amino acids long, termini counted. From germline, CDR1 is SEHNR and CDR2 FQNEAQ (reference sequence). The CDR3 loop is CASSLWATGTSGQETQCF.

The V call is TRBV29-1, the J call TRBJ1-2, with 9 bases identical to TRBD1. The CDR3 is 14 amino acids. The germline CDR1 and CDR2 sequences are SQVTM and ANQGSEA. The V and J ends lost 6 bases and 4 bases, in that order; junction bases with no gene match: 9. The CDR3 DNA reads TGCAGCGTCACAGGGGGCGCCGGGATCTATGGCTACACCTTC. Its translation is CSVTGGAGIYGYTF.

A note on this clonotype: This clone may be a read error of a much larger clone one base away. The J gene is TRBJ1-6, the V gene TRBV18; D uncertain. CDR3 length: 13 amino acids. Per germline, CDR1 KGHSH and CDR2 LQKENI. CDR3 nucleotides: TGTACCAGCTCACCATCGGCCAGTTCACCCCTCCACTTT. Its protein is CTSSPSASSPLHF. The variable domain in full, with the rest retrieved from reference TRBV18 and TRBJ1-6, is NAGVMQNPRHLVRRRGQEARLRCSPMKGHSHVYWYRQLPEEGLKFMVYLQKENIIDESGMPKERFSAEFPKEGPSILRIQQVVRGDSAAYFCTSSPSASSPLHFGNGTRLTVT.

Note on this clonotype: The junction departs from the called germline gene at one end, perhaps through a read error. The chain joins TRBV2 to TRBJ2-5; 8 nucleotides agree with TRBD1. This CDR3 comprises 15 residues. CDR1 is SNHLY and CDR2 is FYNNEI in the germline V gene. CDR3 in DNA: TGTGCCAGCAGGGACACCAGGGGGCGCGTGGAGACCCAGTGCTTC. Its translation: CASRDTRGRVETQCF.

To note about this clonotype: It may be a read error: a sequence one base away is much more abundant. The chain uses TRBV4-1 and TRBJ2-1; 10 bases map to TRBD2. CDR3 size: 16 residues. The germline V gene encodes CDR1 MGHRA and CDR2 YSYEKL. The CDR3 DNA reads TGCGCCAGCAGCCAAGAATGGCTAGCGGGAGTAAATGAGCGGTTCTTC. This translates into CASSQEWLAGVNERFF.